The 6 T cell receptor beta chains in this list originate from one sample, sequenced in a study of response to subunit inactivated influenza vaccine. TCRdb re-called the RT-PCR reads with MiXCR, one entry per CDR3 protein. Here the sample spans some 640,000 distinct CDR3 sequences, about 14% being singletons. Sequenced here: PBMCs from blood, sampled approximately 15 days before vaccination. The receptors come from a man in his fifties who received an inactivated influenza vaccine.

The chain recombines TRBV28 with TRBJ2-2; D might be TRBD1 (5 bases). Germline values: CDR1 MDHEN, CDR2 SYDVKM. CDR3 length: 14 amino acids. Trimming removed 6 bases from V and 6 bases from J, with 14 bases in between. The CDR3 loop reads CASRGQPRAGELFF. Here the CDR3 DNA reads TGTGCCAGCAGGGGCCAACCCAGGGCCGGGGAGCTGTTTTTT.

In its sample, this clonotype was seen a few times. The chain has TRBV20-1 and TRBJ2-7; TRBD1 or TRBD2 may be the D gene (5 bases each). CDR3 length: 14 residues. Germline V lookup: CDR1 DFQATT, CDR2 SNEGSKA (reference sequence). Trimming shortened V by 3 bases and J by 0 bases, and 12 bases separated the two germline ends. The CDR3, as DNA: TGCAGTGCTAGTTGGCAGGGAGTCTCCTACGAGCAGTACTTC. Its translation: CSASWQGVSYEQYF.

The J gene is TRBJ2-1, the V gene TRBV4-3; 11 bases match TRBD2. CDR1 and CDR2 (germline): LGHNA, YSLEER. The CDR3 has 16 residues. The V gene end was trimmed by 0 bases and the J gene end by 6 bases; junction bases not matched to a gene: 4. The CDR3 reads CASSQDHGLAGNEQFF. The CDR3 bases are TGCGCCAGCAGCCAAGATCACGGACTAGCGGGCAATGAGCAGTTCTTC.

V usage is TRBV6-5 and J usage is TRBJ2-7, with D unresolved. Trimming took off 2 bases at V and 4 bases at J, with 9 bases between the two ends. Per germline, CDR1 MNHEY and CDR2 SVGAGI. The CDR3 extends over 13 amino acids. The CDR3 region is CASSYRVGYEQYF. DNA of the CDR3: TGTGCCAGCAGTTACAGGGTTGGGTACGAGCAGTACTTC.

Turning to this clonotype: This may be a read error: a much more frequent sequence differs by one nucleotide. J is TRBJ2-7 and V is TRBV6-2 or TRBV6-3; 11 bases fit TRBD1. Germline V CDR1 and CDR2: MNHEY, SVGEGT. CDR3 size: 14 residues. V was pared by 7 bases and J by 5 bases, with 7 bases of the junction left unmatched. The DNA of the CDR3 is TGTGCCAGCATTTCCGGGACAGGGGGAAACGAGCAGTACTTC. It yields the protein CASISGTGGNEQYF.

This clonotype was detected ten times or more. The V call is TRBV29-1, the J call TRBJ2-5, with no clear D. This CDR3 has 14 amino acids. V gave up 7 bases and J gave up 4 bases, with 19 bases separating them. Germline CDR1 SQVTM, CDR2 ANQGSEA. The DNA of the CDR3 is TGCAGCGCCTTTCGAGAAGGGATTGTAGAGACCCAGTACTTC. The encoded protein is CSAFREGIVETQYF.